This T cell receptor beta chain is drawn from a study of cytomegalovirus exposure and HLA in healthy donors. Overall study results and limits: Among TCR sequences, most were rare, though some public TCRs appeared in many donors. Earlier analysis found most TCR beta V segments productive about 90% or about 30% of the time.

The PCR was carried out with 60 Vbeta primers and 13 Jbeta primers. TCRdb keeps only in-frame clones here, not all; method: immunoSEQ multiplex PCR. Of about 130,000 clones listed, 65% to 90% were seen once; the top ten hold around 1.3%. Concerning this clone itself: The antigen is unknown.

The V gene's germline CDR1 is SEHNR and CDR2 FQNEAQ (reference sequence). Trimming removed 5 bases from V and 5 bases from J, with 12 bases in between. The CDR3 consists of 13 residues. This chain links TRBV7-9 with TRBJ2-5; D gene ambiguous. The sample consisted of PBMCs. This TCR was recovered from a girl aged 2-9 years in good health and CMV-seronegative. The CDR3 loop reads CASSEANGETQYF. The CDR3 region has the DNA TGTGCCAGCAGCGAAGCGAACGGGGAGACCCAGTACTTC.